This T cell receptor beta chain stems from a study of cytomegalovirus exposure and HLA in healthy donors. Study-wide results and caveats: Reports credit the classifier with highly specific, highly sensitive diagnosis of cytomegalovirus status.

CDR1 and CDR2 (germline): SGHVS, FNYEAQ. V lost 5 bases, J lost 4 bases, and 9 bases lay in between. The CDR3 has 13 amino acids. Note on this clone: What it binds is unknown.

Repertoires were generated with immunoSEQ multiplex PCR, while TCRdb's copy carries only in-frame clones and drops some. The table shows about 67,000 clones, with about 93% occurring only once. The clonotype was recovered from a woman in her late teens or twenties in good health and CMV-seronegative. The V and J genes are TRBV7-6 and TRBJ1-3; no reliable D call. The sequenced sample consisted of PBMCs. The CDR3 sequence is CASSPLQGNTIYF. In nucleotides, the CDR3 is TGTGCCAGCAGCCCCTTACAGGGAAACACCATATATTTT.